This T cell receptor (beta chain) stems from a study of neurological immune-mediated disorders. As for the study in general: Of the multiple sclerosis patients, some 34 in total, roughly 31 were relapsing-remitting and 3 were secondary progressive.

MiXCR, applied by TCRdb to the 5' RACE reads, yields one record per CDR3 protein. Found here are about 62,000 distinct CDR3 sequences, under 5% of them singletons; the top ten hold roughly 3.2%. Germline V lookup: CDR1 SGHTA, CDR2 FQGTGA. The CDR3 loop spans 14 amino acids. Trimming removed 4 bases from V and 3 bases from J, with 12 bases in between. Material for sequencing was PBMCs. The TCR was taken from a woman aged 45-59 years with multiple sclerosis. The genes are TRBV7-3 and TRBJ2-5, with a tentative D call TRBD2 (5 bases). In nucleotides, the CDR3 is TGTGCCAGCAGCTACGGAGGACGGAAAGAGACCCAGTACTTC. Translated: CASSYGGRKETQYF.